This passage covers 27 T cell receptor beta chains from one sample sequenced in a study of T cells in Graves' hyperthyroidism and ophthalmopathy. Authors of the study amplified TCR beta CDR3 regions from RNA transcripts. Carried out on the TCR CDR3, a first-round RT-PCR used the HTBI primer set. TCRdb passed the multiplex PCR reads through MiXCR, listing each CDR3 protein once. The top ten hold about a tenth of the sample, which has about 740,000 distinct CDR3 sequences, around 15% seen once. Sequencing was carried out using blood. These TCRs come from a woman aged 18-29 years with Graves' hyperthyroidism.

This chain uses TRBV7-9 with TRBJ1-2; TRBD1 matches 10 bases. The V gene end was trimmed by 5 bases and the J gene end by 3 bases; junction bases not matched to a gene: 6. Looked up from germline, CDR1 is SEHNR and CDR2 is FQNEAQ (reference sequence). The CDR3 totals 15 residues. CDR3: CASSGRTGGDYGYTF. The CDR3 DNA reads as TGTGCCAGCAGCGGGAGGACAGGGGGAGACTATGGCTACACCTTC.

V is TRBV5-1 and J is TRBJ2-2, with 8 nucleotides matching TRBD1. V was clipped by 7 bases and J by 0 bases; unmatched bases: 11. This CDR3 region has 17 residues. Germline CDR1 SGHRS, CDR2 YFSETQ. The CDR3 DNA reads TGCGCCAGCGGGGGATCAAAGGGACAGGCGAACACCGGGGAGCTGTTTTTT. Its protein is CASGGSKGQANTGELFF.

This clonotype was found many times. The rearrangement links TRBV30 to TRBJ1-1; D is perhaps TRBD1 (6 bases). V lost 2 bases and J lost 1, with 20 bases in between. CDR3 length: 17 residues. Germline V gene sequence: CDR1 GTSNPN, CDR2 SVGIG (reference sequence). This CDR3 is CAWSTNSKGGANTEAFF. The CDR3 nucleotides are TGTGCCTGGAGTACCAACTCCAAAGGGGGAGCGAACACTGAAGCTTTCTTT. Supplemented by reference TRBV30 and TRBJ1-1, the full variable domain reads SQTIHQWPATLVQPVGSPLSLECTVEGTSNPNLYWYRQAAGRGLQLLFYSVGIGQISSEVPQNLSASRPQDRQFILSSKKLLLSDSGFYLCAWSTNSKGGANTEAFFGQGTRLTVV.

The chain has TRBV18 and TRBJ2-1, with D maybe TRBD1 (6 bases). The ends were cut back, 2 bases at V and 4 bases at J, with 12 bases in the middle. This CDR3 comprises 15 residues. CDR1 KGHSH and CDR2 LQKENI come from the germline V gene. The CDR3 spells CASSPMAGVYNEQFF. Here the CDR3 DNA reads TGTGCCAGCTCACCAATGGCAGGGGTATACAATGAGCAGTTCTTC.

Many counts were recorded for this clonotype. The chain recombines TRBV7-8 with TRBJ1-2; D unclear. The CDR3 covers 15 residues. Germline CDR1 and CDR2: SGHVS and FQNEAQ. Trimming took 1 base from V and 2 from J, leaving 11 bases between them. CDR3 region: CASSLVLGANYGYTF. For the CDR3, the DNA is TGTGCCAGCAGCTTAGTTCTGGGTGCAAACTATGGCTACACCTTC.

This clonotype was picked up many times. V usage is TRBV28 and J usage is TRBJ2-7, with 8 positions matching TRBD2. Germline V gene lookup returns CDR1 MDHEN and CDR2 SYDVKM. The CDR3 runs 15 residues. The V and J ends lost 3 bases and 4 bases, in that order; junction bases with no gene match: 8. CDR3 bases: TGTGCCAGCAGTTTGGGTGGCGGGAGGACGTACGAGCAGTACTTC. Protein product: CASSLGGGRTYEQYF. The variable domain in full, completed from reference TRBV28 and TRBJ2-7, reads DVKVTQSSRYLVKRTGEKVFLECVQDMDHENMFWYRQDPGLGLRLIYFSYDVKMKEKGDIPEGYSVSREKKERFSLILESASTNQTSMYLCASSLGGGRTYEQYFGPGTRLTVT.

The table lists this clonotype with many counts. V usage is TRBV7-8 and J usage is TRBJ1-2; no reliable D call. V was clipped by 0 bases and J by 0 bases, with 11 bases between them. Germline values: CDR1 SGHVS, CDR2 FQNEAQ. The CDR3 spans 16 residues. This CDR3 reads CASSLAGSSTNYGYTF. The CDR3 DNA is TGTGCCAGCAGCTTAGCCGGGAGTTCCACTAACTATGGCTACACCTTC.

This clonotype has at least ten counts. This chain connects TRBV30 to TRBJ2-1; TRBD1 is a possible D gene (5 bases). Between the trimmed V and J ends, which lost 3 bases and 4 bases, there was a span of 10 bases. The length of the CDR3 is 13 residues. Germline loops: CDR1 GTSNPN, CDR2 SVGIG (reference sequence). CDR3 sequence: CAWSSQGYNEQFF. CDR3 bases: TGTGCCTGGAGCTCTCAGGGATACAATGAGCAGTTCTTC.

A word on this clonotype: Mismatch with germline at one junction end may stem from a read error. V is TRBV6-5 and J is TRBJ2-1; a weak D match, TRBD2 (5 bases). The CDR3 spans 17 residues. CDR1 and CDR2 from the germline V gene are MNHEY and SVGAGI. The CDR3 is CASSYSSGGRIYNGQFF. CDR3 in DNA: TGTGCCAGCAGTTACTCTTCCGGCGGGCGCATATACAATGGGCAGTTCTTC.

In this sample, this clonotype turned up a few times. This may come from a read error, since a much larger clone is one base off. The chain employs TRBV3-1 and TRBJ2-1; 8 bases align to TRBD2. Germline V gene lookup returns CDR1 LGHDT and CDR2 YNNKEL (reference sequence). The CDR3 consists of 16 residues. Trimming at V came to 5 bases and at J to 1 base, leaving 7 bases not matched to a gene. CDR3 nucleotides: TGTGCCAGCAGCTACCAACTAGCGGATTCCTACAATGAGCAGTTCTTC. Its protein is CASSYQLADSYNEQFF.

This clonotype has only a few counts. The CDR3 DNA follows: TGTGCCAGCAGCCGATGGGACAGAGAAAGGCAGTACTTC. It translates to CASSRWDRERQYF. The rearrangement links TRBV7-9 to TRBJ2-7, with 7 positions matching TRBD1. The CDR3 is 13 amino acids. Per germline, CDR1 SEHNR and CDR2 FQNEAQ (reference sequence). The J segment lost 9 bases and the V segment lost 5 bases, leaving 10 bases of the junction unmatched.

This clonotype was detected only a few times. The V gene is TRBV5-4, the J gene TRBJ2-1; 8 bases match TRBD2. CDR3 length: 16 residues. Germline V gene data show CDR1 as SGHNT and CDR2 as YYREEE (reference sequence). V was pared by 3 bases and J by 9 bases, with 14 bases of the junction left unmatched. The CDR3 nucleotides read TGTGCCAGCAGCTCGGGACTAGACACCCCACGCGGTGAGCAGTTCTTC. Its translation is CASSSGLDTPRGEQFF.

V usage is TRBV9 and J usage is TRBJ2-3; D uncertain. V lost 0 bases and J lost 1, with 9 bases in between. This CDR3 is 15 amino acids long. CDR1 and CDR2 (germline): SGDLS, YYNGEE. CDR3 in DNA: TGTGCCAGCAGCGTAGGAGGTTACGGCACAGATACGCAGTATTTT. Protein sequence: CASSVGGYGTDTQYF.

This CDR3 is CASSLHTGLAGGFKEQFF. The CDR3 nucleotides read TGTGCCAGCAGCCTCCACACGGGACTAGCGGGAGGCTTTAAGGAGCAGTTCTTC. The chain is built from TRBV5-5 and TRBJ2-1, with 15 bases matching TRBD2. Germline CDR1 SGHKS, CDR2 YYEKEE (reference sequence). The CDR3 sequence is 18 residues long. The junction had 15 bases not matched to a gene; V was cut back by 4 bases and J by 10 bases. The full variable domain, completed using reference TRBV5-5 and TRBJ2-1, is DAGVTQSPTHLIKTRGQQVTLRCSPISGHKSVSWYQQVLGQGPQFIFQYYEKEERGRGNFPDRFSARQFPNYSSELNVNALLLGDSALYLCASSLHTGLAGGFKEQFFGPGTRLTVL.

This chain connects TRBV20-1 to TRBJ1-6; D is unresolved. This CDR3 has 12 amino acids. V dropped 7 bases and J dropped 10 bases, with 14 bases sitting between them. Germline CDR1 reads DFQATT; CDR2 reads SNEGSKA (reference sequence). CDR3 sequence: CSGAPPGSPLHF. CDR3 bases: TGCAGTGGCGCGCCCCCTGGGTCACCCCTCCACTTT.

V gene TRBV29-1 combines with J gene TRBJ2-3; D is possibly TRBD2 (6 bases). CDR1 and CDR2 (germline): SQVTM, ANQGSEA. V lost 1 base, J lost 2 bases, and 19 bases lay in between. The CDR3 totals 17 residues. Written as DNA, the CDR3 is TGCAGCGTTGAAGCTACCCTGTGGGGAGGTAACACAGATACGCAGTATTTT. This translates into CSVEATLWGGNTDTQYF.

This clonotype was observed a handful of times. This chain uses TRBV4-1 with TRBJ2-7, with D unresolved. V lost 2 bases and J lost 5, with 13 bases in between. Germline loops: CDR1 MGHRA, CDR2 YSYEKL. The CDR3 consists of 14 residues. Here the CDR3 reads CASSQRRFGDEQYF. Here the CDR3 DNA reads TGCGCCAGCAGCCAACGCCGGTTTGGGGACGAGCAGTACTTC.

This clonotype came up a few times. This rearrangement joins TRBV10-3 to TRBJ2-1; possible D gene TRBD2, 5 bases. The CDR3 has 13 amino acids. Germline CDR1 is ENHRY and CDR2 is SYGVKD. Trimming stripped 6 bases from V and 10 bases from J, with 16 bases between. Here the CDR3 DNA reads TGTGCCATCAGCGAGAAACTAGTTTTGGAGCAGTTCTTC. Translated, it gives CAISEKLVLEQFF.

With respect to this clonotype: A clone one base away is much larger, so this may be a read error. This chain links TRBV28 with TRBJ1-1; D is possibly TRBD1 (6 bases). Germline V gene sequence: CDR1 MDHEN, CDR2 SYDVKM. The CDR3 runs 14 residues. CDR3 amino acids: CASSFLTGNAEAFF. Written as DNA, the CDR3 is TGTGCCAGCAGTTTTCTAACAGGGAACGCTGAAGCTTTCTTT. The variable domain in full, with the rest retrieved from reference TRBV28 and TRBJ1-1, is DVKVTQSSRYLVKRTGEKVFLECVQDMDHENMFWYRQDPGLGLRLIYFSYDVKMKEKGDIPEGYSVSREKKERFSLILESASTNQTSMYLCASSFLTGNAEAFFGQGTRLTVV.

Many counts were recorded for this clonotype. The CDR3 DNA follows: TGTGCCAGCAGCCCCCCGCGCCCAGATTTTTCCTACGAGCAGTACTTC. It specifies CASSPPRPDFSYEQYF. The chain joins TRBV11-2 to TRBJ2-7; no clear D gene. This CDR3 is built from 16 residues. V gave up 5 bases and J gave up 1 base, with 18 bases separating them. From germline, CDR1 is SGHAT and CDR2 FQNNGV.

The chain links TRBV15 to TRBJ1-3; 7 nucleotides line up with TRBD1. V shed 3 bases and J 2 bases; nucleotides not matched to a gene: 1. The CDR3 is 14 amino acids. Looked up from germline, CDR1 is LNHNV and CDR2 is YYDKDF (reference sequence). The CDR3 region is CATSSRGPGNTIYF. DNA of the CDR3: TGTGCCACCAGCAGTAGGGGGCCTGGAAACACCATATATTTT.

This clonotype has at least ten counts. The chain has TRBV13 and TRBJ2-3; no clear D gene. The CDR3 runs to 12 residues. Trimming cost V 6 bases and J 0 bases, with 4 bases left between them. Per the germline V gene, CDR1 is PRHDT and CDR2 is FYEKMQ (reference sequence). Here the CDR3 reads CASRPSTDTQYF. CDR3 nucleotide sequence: TGTGCCAGCAGACCTAGCACAGATACGCAGTATTTT.

This clonotype was observed a few times. The V gene is TRBV5-6, the J gene TRBJ1-5; no firm D call. Trimming cost V 2 bases and J 6 bases, with 12 bases left between them. There are 14 residues in the CDR3. Germline lookup yields CDR1 SGHDT and CDR2 YYEEEE. The CDR3 reads CASSFSWEVQPQHF. The CDR3 DNA reads as TGTGCCAGCAGCTTTTCTTGGGAGGTTCAGCCCCAGCATTTT.

The sample holds many counts of this clonotype. The chain combines TRBV30 with TRBJ1-2, with a possible D match to TRBD1 (6 bases). Trimming removed 2 bases from V and 2 bases from J, with 12 bases in between. The germline V gene has CDR1 GTSNPN and CDR2 SVGIG (reference sequence). The CDR3 has 14 amino acids. The CDR3 coding sequence is TGTGCCTGGAGTCCTAAGGGGGTCAACTATGGCTACACCTTC. Translation gives CAWSPKGVNYGYTF.

This clonotype occurred many times. J is TRBJ2-3 and V is TRBV5-1; 9 bases match TRBD2. This CDR3 has 15 residues. Germline V lookup: CDR1 SGHRS, CDR2 YFSETQ. The V segment lost 7 bases and the J segment 1 base; nucleotides outside the gene matches: 7. CDR3 bases: TGCGCCAGCCGAATAGCGGGGGAGGGCACAGATACGCAGTATTTT. It translates to CASRIAGEGTDTQYF. Looking up the rest from reference TRBV5-1 and TRBJ2-3 gives the full variable domain: KAGVTQTPRYLIKTRGQQVTLSCSPISGHRSVSWYQQTPGQGLQFLFEYFSETQRNKGNFPGRFSGRQFSNSRSEMNVSTLELGDSALYLCASRIAGEGTDTQYFGPGTRLTVL.

Details on this clonotype: A much larger clone sits a single nucleotide away, making a read error possible. The chain carries TRBV6-2 or TRBV6-3 and TRBJ1-1; D remains ambiguous. Germline CDR1 is MNHEY and CDR2 is SVGEGT. The CDR3 has 13 residues. CDR3 nucleotide sequence: TGTGCCAGCAGTGGACTACCTAACACTGAAGCTCTCTTT. This codes for CASSGLPNTEALF.

This chain links TRBV9 with TRBJ2-1, with D possibly being TRBD2 (5 bases). Trimming took 0 bases from V and 4 from J, leaving 20 bases between them. This CDR3 has 18 residues. CDR1 SGDLS and CDR2 YYNGEE come from the germline V gene. The CDR3 DNA reads TGTGCCAGCAGCGTAGCTAAGGGTGAGCGGCGCCTTTACAATGAGCAGTTCTTC. Translated: CASSVAKGERRLYNEQFF.